Listed here are 16 T cell receptor beta chains from one sample, sequenced in a study of blood T cell repertoires in COVID-19. This table comes from immunoSEQ multiplex PCR, and its TCRdb copy is limited to in-frame clones, with some not included. Of around 320,000 clones in the sample, 65% to 90% were seen once. What was sequenced was peripheral blood. Receptor source: a human donor in a cohort sampled during active COVID-19.

CDR3 DNA: TGTGCCACCAGTGTAGAAGGGGCGAATACAGATACGCAGTATTTT. This gives the protein CATSVEGANTDTQYF. The genes are TRBV24-1 and TRBJ2-3, with D maybe TRBD1 (5 bases). The CDR3 covers 15 residues. Germline CDR1 reads KGHDR; CDR2 reads SFDVKD. The V end lost 5 bases, the J end lost 3 bases, and 14 bases lay between the germline ends.

J is TRBJ1-4 and V is TRBV10-3; D is undetermined. Germline CDR1 reads ENHRY; CDR2 reads SYGVKD. Trimming cost V 6 bases and J 8 bases, with 10 bases left between them. The CDR3 is 12 amino acids. CDR3 amino acids: CAIRRPGEKLFF. CDR3 DNA sequence: TGTGCCATCAGACGGCCGGGGGAAAAACTGTTTTTT.

V gene TRBV11-2 combines with J gene TRBJ2-3; TRBD2 might be the D (6 bases). V was trimmed by 0 bases and J by 7 bases, leaving 11 bases between them. CDR3 length: 14 residues. CDR1 and CDR2 from the germline V gene are SGHAT and FQNNGV. The CDR3 spells CASSLEGTSNTQYF. The CDR3 nucleotides read TGTGCCAGCAGCTTAGAGGGGACTTCAAATACGCAGTATTTT.

The CDR3 DNA follows: TGTGCCAGCAGCCCGGGACAGGCTTCCTACGAGCAGTACTTC. Translation: CASSPGQASYEQYF. The chain carries TRBV11-2 and TRBJ2-7; 8 nucleotides align to TRBD1. This CDR3 has 14 amino acids. Germline CDR1 SGHAT, CDR2 FQNNGV. V lost 5 bases to trimming and J lost 1 base; unmatched junction nucleotides: 4.

V gene TRBV28 combines with J gene TRBJ1-1, with TRBD1 matching 8 bases. Germline V CDR1 and CDR2: MDHEN, SYDVKM. J gave up 5 bases and V 3 bases, and 5 bases lay outside the gene matches. The CDR3 extends over 14 amino acids. The CDR3 reads CASSLGQVGTEAFF. The CDR3 DNA reads as TGTGCCAGCAGTTTGGGACAGGTAGGTACTGAAGCTTTCTTT.

This clone was seen just once. V usage is TRBV7-6 and J usage is TRBJ2-2, with D perhaps matching TRBD1 (6 bases). Germline V gene sequence: CDR1 SGHVS, CDR2 FNYEAQ. The CDR3 covers 17 residues. V was pared by 1 base and J by 1 base, with 13 bases between. The CDR3 DNA follows: TGTGCCAGCAGCTTAGGGACAGCCGGGCGGAACACCGGGGAGCTGTTTTTT. It translates to CASSLGTAGRNTGELFF.

This chain joins TRBV5-1 and TRBJ2-5, with 7 positions matching TRBD2. The CDR3 extends over 13 amino acids. Germline CDR1 is SGHRS and CDR2 is YFSETQ. Trimming removed 3 bases from V and 5 bases from J; junction bases left unmatched: 4. CDR3 nucleotides: TGCGCCAGCAGCTGGGAGGGACGGGAGACCCAGTACTTC. Residues: CASSWEGRETQYF.

The chain employs TRBV5-1 and TRBJ2-7; weak D call: TRBD2 (6 bases). CDR1 and CDR2 (germline): SGHRS, YFSETQ. The CDR3 runs to 15 residues. The V gene lost 1 base and the J gene lost 0 bases, with 11 bases spanning the gap. The CDR3 DNA is TGCGCCAGCAGCTTGAGTAGCGGCCCCTCCTACGAGCAGTACTTC. Its protein is CASSLSSGPSYEQYF.

The chain combines TRBV12-5 with TRBJ1-4; 8 nucleotides agree with TRBD1. This CDR3 region has 16 residues. The V segment lost 0 bases and the J segment 5 bases; nucleotides outside the gene matches: 5. Germline CDR1 reads LGHNT; CDR2 reads FRNRAP. CDR3 in amino acids: CASGLVLTGVNEKLFF. CDR3 coding DNA: TGTGCTAGTGGTTTGGTGCTGACAGGGGTAAATGAAAAACTGTTTTTT. The complete variable domain, with remaining parts taken from reference TRBV12-5 and TRBJ1-4, reads DARVTQTPRHKVTEMGQEVTMRCQPILGHNTVFWYRQTMMQGLELLAYFRNRAPLDDSGMPKDRFSAEMPDATLATLKIQPSEPRDSAVYFCASGLVLTGVNEKLFFGSGTQLSVL.

V and J are TRBV4-1 and TRBJ2-4; 8 nucleotides align to TRBD1. The V and J ends lost 2 bases and 4 bases, in that order; junction bases with no gene match: 1. This CDR3 region has 14 residues. CDR1 MGHRA and CDR2 YSYEKL come from the germline V gene. The CDR3 bases are TGCGCCAGCAGCCAATGGACAGGGAAAAACATTCAGTACTTC. Translated: CASSQWTGKNIQYF.

The chain links TRBV6-5 to TRBJ2-7; 7 nucleotides line up with TRBD2. The CDR3 runs to 14 residues. V gave up 8 bases and J gave up 6 bases; unmatched junction bases: 13. Germline V CDR1 and CDR2: MNHEY, SVGAGI. CDR3: CASREEDGAGEQYF. As DNA, the CDR3 is TGTGCCAGCCGGGAGGAGGATGGGGCTGGCGAGCAGTACTTC.

The chain employs TRBV10-2 and TRBJ2-3; no definite D call. From germline, CDR1 is WSHSY and CDR2 SAAADI. Trimming cost V 3 bases and J 2 bases, with 6 bases left between them. This CDR3 has 13 residues. The CDR3 DNA sequence: TGCGCCAGCAGTGACGTCTCCACAGATACGCAGTATTTT. It is translated as CASSDVSTDTQYF.

The chain is built from TRBV6-5 and TRBJ1-4; D call uncertain. Trimming shortened V by 6 bases and J by 8 bases, and 13 bases separated the two germline ends. Germline V CDR1 and CDR2: MNHEY, SVGAGI. The CDR3 has 13 amino acids. The chain's CDR3 is CASSMVWREKLFF. For the CDR3, the DNA is TGTGCCAGCAGCATGGTCTGGAGGGAAAAACTGTTTTTT.

The chain links TRBV19 to TRBJ1-1; unclear D gene. This CDR3 is 15 amino acids long. V was clipped by 0 bases and J by 0 bases, with 8 bases between them. Germline CDR1 reads LNHDA; CDR2 reads SQIVND (reference sequence). CDR3 region: CASSIEDGVNTEAFF. CDR3 coding DNA: TGTGCCAGTAGTATAGAAGACGGAGTGAACACTGAAGCTTTCTTT.

Comment on this clone: In the same sample, other DNA sequences code for this CDR3. The CDR3 nucleotides read TGTGCCAGCAGCTTAACGGGGTACGAGCAGTACTTC. Its protein is CASSLTGYEQYF. The V call is TRBV7-2, the J call TRBJ2-7, with a weak D call TRBD2 (5 bases). CDR1 and CDR2 from the germline V gene are SGHTA and FQGNSA. The CDR3 sequence is 12 residues long. V lost 2 bases, J lost 4 bases, and 6 bases lay in between.

V and J are TRBV6-4 and TRBJ2-2; 8 positions match TRBD2. Germline values: CDR1 MRHNA, CDR2 SNTAGT. With V trimmed by 4 bases and J by 2 bases, 0 bases remained unmatched. The CDR3 contains 14 residues. The CDR3 nucleotides read TGTGCCAGCAGTGTAGCGGGAAACACCGGGGAGCTGTTTTTT. Residues: CASSVAGNTGELFF.